A single sample is the source of the 16 T cell receptor beta chains below, sequenced in a study of CD8 T cells in ankylosing spondylitis. TCRdb re-called the 5' RACE reads through MiXCR, storing one row per CDR3 protein. The sample holds about 160,000 distinct CDR3 sequences, approximately 48% seen once. The sequenced material came from synovial fluid, either unsorted or a sorted T cell fraction (not recorded which). Receptor source: a male donor with ankylosing spondylitis.

The V gene is TRBV28, the J gene TRBJ1-5, with D possibly matching TRBD1 (5 bases). CDR3 length: 19 residues. V was trimmed by 3 bases and J by 0 bases, leaving 21 bases between them. CDR1 is MDHEN and CDR2 is SYDVKM in the germline V gene. The CDR3 loop reads CASSLKSRTNVYSNQPQHF. The DNA for the CDR3 is TGTGCCAGCAGTTTGAAGTCCAGGACAAATGTTTATAGCAATCAGCCCCAGCATTTT.

There are many counts of this clonotype. CDR3 sequence: CASSPLVMDTRNTEAFF. CDR3 nucleotides: TGTGCCAGCTCACCACTGGTAATGGACACCCGGAACACTGAAGCTTTCTTT. The chain is built from TRBV18 and TRBJ1-1, with a weak D call TRBD1 (5 bases). Trimming stripped 1 base from V and 1 base from J, with 16 bases between. The CDR3 length is 17 residues. Germline values: CDR1 KGHSH, CDR2 LQKENI.

V is TRBV27 and J is TRBJ2-1; D may be TRBD2 (6 bases). This CDR3 is built from 18 residues. CDR1 is MNHEY, CDR2 SMNVEV, per germline (reference sequence). V was clipped by 6 bases and J by 1 base, with 22 bases between them. The CDR3 DNA reads TGTGCCAGCAGGGCCCAAAAAATTTCGGGAGAGTCCTACAATGAGCAGTTCTTC. Its translation: CASRAQKISGESYNEQFF.

The CDR3 DNA reads TGTGCCAGCAGCTTGGGACTGCGAGGCACTGAAGCTTTCTTT. Residues: CASSLGLRGTEAFF. The rearrangement joins TRBV7-9 to TRBJ1-1, with a possible D match to TRBD1 (5 bases). V was cut by 3 bases and J by 4 bases, with 12 bases left in between. Germline V gene lookup returns CDR1 SEHNR and CDR2 FQNEAQ (reference sequence). The CDR3 totals 14 residues.

Only one count was recorded for this clonotype. The J gene is TRBJ2-1, the V gene TRBV21-1; TRBD1 is taken as the D call from the table, unchecked against the DNA. TRBV21-1 is given as a pseudogene. This CDR3 has 16 residues. The CDR3 loop reads CASSTRWQGACNEQFF. The CDR3 DNA is TGTGCCAGCAGCACAAGGTGGCAGGGGGCGTGCAATGAGCAGTTCTTC.

V usage is TRBV20-1 and J usage is TRBJ2-3; no firm D call. Germline CDR1 and CDR2: DFQATT and SNEGSKA (reference sequence). V was trimmed by 0 bases and J by 2 bases, leaving 15 bases between them. This CDR3 region has 16 residues. CDR3 protein: CSARDRFSRFTDTQYF. The CDR3 region has the DNA TGCAGTGCTAGAGATAGGTTCAGTCGATTCACAGATACGCAGTATTTT.

V and J are TRBV3-1 and TRBJ2-5, with 13 nucleotides matching TRBD2. The CDR3 has 17 amino acids. The V and J ends lost 0 bases and 5 bases, in that order; junction bases with no gene match: 6. Germline V CDR1 and CDR2: LGHDT, YNNKEL (reference sequence). As DNA, the CDR3 is TGTGCCAGCAGCCAAGATCGACTAGCGGGAGGTGTGGAGACCCAGTACTTC. Protein: CASSQDRLAGGVETQYF.

The chain carries TRBV3-1 and TRBJ2-7, with D possibly being TRBD1 (5 bases). Trimming took 4 bases from V and 3 from J, leaving 13 bases between them. From germline, CDR1 is LGHDT and CDR2 YNNKEL (reference sequence). The CDR3 sequence is 14 residues long. In DNA form, the CDR3 reads TGTGCCAGCAGCCGTTTCGGACACCTCTACGAGCAGTACTTC. Translation: CASSRFGHLYEQYF.

This clonotype turned up a few times. The chain links TRBV7-2 to TRBJ1-6; D possibly corresponds to TRBD1 (6 bases). Trimming shortened V by 1 base and J by 4 bases, and 11 bases separated the two germline ends. CDR3 length: 16 amino acids. The germline V gene encodes CDR1 SGHTA and CDR2 FQGNSA. In DNA, the CDR3 is TGTGCCAGCAGCTTAGTGGCAGGGGCGTATAATTCACCCCTCCACTTT. Translation: CASSLVAGAYNSPLHF. Together with reference TRBV7-2 and TRBJ1-6, the CDR3 gives the full variable domain: GAGVSQSPSNKVTEKGKDVELRCDPISGHTALYWYRQSLGQGLEFLIYFQGNSAPDKSGLPSDRFSAERTGGSVSTLTIQRTQQEDSAVYLCASSLVAGAYNSPLHFGNGTRLTVT.

The CDR3 sequence is CASSPGTGGYYEQYF. The CDR3 DNA sequence: TGTGCCAGCAGTCCCGGGACAGGGGGCTACTACGAGCAGTACTTC. The V and J genes are TRBV12-3 or TRBV12-4 and TRBJ2-7; 12 bases agree with TRBD1. The CDR3 spans 15 residues. With V trimmed by 5 bases and J by 3 bases, 5 bases remained unmatched.

The rearrangement uses TRBV4-3 and TRBJ2-1; 14 bases are a match to TRBD2. The CDR3 totals 18 residues. With 0 bases clipped from V and 8 bases from J, the junction kept 9 bases outside the gene matches. Germline CDR1 LGHNA, CDR2 YSLEER. The chain's CDR3 is CASSQERGSGLAGDEQFF. CDR3 nucleotides: TGCGCCAGCAGCCAAGAGAGGGGTTCGGGACTAGCGGGGGATGAGCAGTTCTTC.

The rearrangement uses TRBV4-2 and TRBJ2-7; 8 bases fit TRBD1. This CDR3 spans 19 amino acids. Germline V gene sequence: CDR1 LGHNA, CDR2 YNFKEQ. After removal of 6 bases from V and 3 bases from J, the junction contained 22 bases not matched to a gene. As DNA, the CDR3 is TGTGCCAGCAGTCTACTTGGTTCTGGGGGCGGGACAGGCAACTACGAGCAGTACTTC. This translates into CASSLLGSGGGTGNYEQYF.

The rearrangement joins TRBV10-3 to TRBJ2-3, with 10 nucleotides matching TRBD2. The V and J ends lost 11 bases and 5 bases, in that order; junction bases with no gene match: 13. The CDR3 is 15 amino acids. Germline V gene sequence: CDR1 ENHRY, CDR2 SYGVKD. CDR3 in amino acids: CAARTSGPPGDTQYF. The CDR3 DNA sequence: TGTGCCGCACGGACTAGCGGACCTCCCGGAGATACGCAGTATTTT.

CDR3 nucleotide sequence: TGCGCCAGCAGCCAATCCTGGCCGGGACAGGGAACCTACGAGCAGTACTTC. Translated, it gives CASSQSWPGQGTYEQYF. This chain connects TRBV4-1 to TRBJ2-7, with 9 bases that match TRBD1. Germline CDR1 MGHRA, CDR2 YSYEKL. With 2 bases clipped from V and 2 bases from J, the junction kept 10 bases outside the gene matches. The CDR3 consists of 17 residues.

This clonotype has more than one count but fewer than ten. The V call is TRBV20-1, the J call TRBJ2-1; 7 bases line up with TRBD2. Germline V gives CDR1 DFQATT, CDR2 SNEGSKA (reference sequence). Unmatched junction bases numbered 7, after V lost 0 bases and J lost 8 bases. This CDR3 is 14 amino acids long. The DNA for the CDR3 is TGCAGTGCTAGAGAAAGCGGGAATTATCATGAGCAGTTCTTC. It is translated as CSARESGNYHEQFF.

This clonotype was seen more than once but under ten times. The chain combines TRBV6-2 or TRBV6-3 with TRBJ2-1, with D possibly TRBD2 on 5 matching bases. The CDR3 is 14 amino acids. Trimming stripped 7 bases from V and 9 bases from J, with 19 bases between. Germline values: CDR1 MNHEY, CDR2 SVGEGT. The CDR3: CASTSASILGEQFF. DNA of the CDR3: TGTGCCAGCACCTCGGCCTCCATACTAGGTGAGCAGTTCTTC.